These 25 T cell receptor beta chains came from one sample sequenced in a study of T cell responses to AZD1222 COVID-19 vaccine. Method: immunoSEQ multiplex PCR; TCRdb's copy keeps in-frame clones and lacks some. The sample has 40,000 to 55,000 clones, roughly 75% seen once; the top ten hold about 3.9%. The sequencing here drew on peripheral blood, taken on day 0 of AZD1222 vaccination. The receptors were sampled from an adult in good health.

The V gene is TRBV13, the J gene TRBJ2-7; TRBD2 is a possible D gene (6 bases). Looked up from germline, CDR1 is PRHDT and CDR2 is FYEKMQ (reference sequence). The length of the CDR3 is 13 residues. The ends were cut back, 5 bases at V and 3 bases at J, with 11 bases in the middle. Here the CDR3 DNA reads TGTGCCAGCAGCCTCGGACTAAGCTACGAGCAGTACTTC. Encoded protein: CASSLGLSYEQYF.

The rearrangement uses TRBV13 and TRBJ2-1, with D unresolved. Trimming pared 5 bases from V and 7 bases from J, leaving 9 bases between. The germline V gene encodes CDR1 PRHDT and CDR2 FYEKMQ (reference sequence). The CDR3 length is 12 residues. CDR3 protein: CASSKESNEQFF. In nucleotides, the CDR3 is TGTGCCAGCAGCAAGGAGAGTAATGAGCAGTTCTTC.

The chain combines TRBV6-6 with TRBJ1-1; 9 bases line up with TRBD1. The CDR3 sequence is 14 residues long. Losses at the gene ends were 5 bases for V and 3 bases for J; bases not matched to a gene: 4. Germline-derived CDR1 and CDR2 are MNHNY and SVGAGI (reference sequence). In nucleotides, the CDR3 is TGTGCCAGCAGTGGGACAGGGCGGGACACTGAAGCTTTCTTT. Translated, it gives CASSGTGRDTEAFF.

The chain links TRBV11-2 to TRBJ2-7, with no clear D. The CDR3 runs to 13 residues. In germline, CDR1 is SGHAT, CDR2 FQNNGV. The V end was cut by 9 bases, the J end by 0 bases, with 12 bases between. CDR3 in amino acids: CASRPSSSYEQYF. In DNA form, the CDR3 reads TGTGCCAGTCGACCTTCTAGCTCCTACGAGCAGTACTTC.

The CDR3 here is CASSLGTAEQYF. CDR3 DNA: TGTGCCAGCAGCTTAGGCACCGCCGAGCAGTACTTC. The rearrangement joins TRBV7-6 to TRBJ2-7, with D unresolved. Trimming took 1 base from V and 6 from J, leaving 7 bases between them. Germline loops: CDR1 SGHVS, CDR2 FNYEAQ. The CDR3 is 12 residues long.

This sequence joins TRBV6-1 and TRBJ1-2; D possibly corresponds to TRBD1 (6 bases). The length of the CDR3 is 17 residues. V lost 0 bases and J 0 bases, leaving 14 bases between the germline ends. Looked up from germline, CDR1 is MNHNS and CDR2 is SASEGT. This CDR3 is CASSEARQVKANYGYTF. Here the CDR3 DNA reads TGTGCCAGCAGTGAAGCGCGACAGGTGAAAGCTAACTATGGCTACACCTTC.

CDR3 protein: CAWDEARGEKLFF. DNA of the CDR3: TGTGCCTGGGATGAGGCGCGTGGTGAAAAACTGTTTTTT. The rearrangement joins TRBV30 to TRBJ1-4; unclear D gene. Germline V gene lookup returns CDR1 GTSNPN and CDR2 SVGIG (reference sequence). V lost 5 bases, J lost 7 bases, and 14 bases lay in between. CDR3 length: 13 amino acids.

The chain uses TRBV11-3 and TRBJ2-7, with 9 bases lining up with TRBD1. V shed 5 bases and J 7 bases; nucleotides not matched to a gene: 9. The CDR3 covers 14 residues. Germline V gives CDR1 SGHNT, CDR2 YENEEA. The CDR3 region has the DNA TGTGCCAGCAGCCCCGCCGGGACAGGGTTAGAGCAGTACTTC. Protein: CASSPAGTGLEQYF. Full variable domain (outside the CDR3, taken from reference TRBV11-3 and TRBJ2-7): EAGVVQSPRYKIIEKKQPVAFWCNPISGHNTLYWYLQNLGQGPELLIRYENEEAVDDSQLPKDRFSAERLKGVDSTLKIQPAELGDSAVYLCASSPAGTGLEQYFGPGTRLTVT.

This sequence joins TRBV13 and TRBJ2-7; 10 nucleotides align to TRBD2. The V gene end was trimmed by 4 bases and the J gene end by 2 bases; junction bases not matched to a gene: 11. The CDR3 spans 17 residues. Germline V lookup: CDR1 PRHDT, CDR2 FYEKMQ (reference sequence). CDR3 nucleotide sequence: TGTGCCAGCAGCTCTATTACGACTAGCGGGCCCCCCTACGAGCAGTACTTC. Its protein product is CASSSITTSGPPYEQYF.

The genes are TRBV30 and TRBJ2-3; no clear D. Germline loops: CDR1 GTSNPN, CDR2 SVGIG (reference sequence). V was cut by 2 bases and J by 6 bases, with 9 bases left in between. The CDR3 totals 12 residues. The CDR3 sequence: CAWSSSGDTQYF. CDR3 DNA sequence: TGTGCCTGGAGTTCCTCTGGGGATACGCAGTATTTT.

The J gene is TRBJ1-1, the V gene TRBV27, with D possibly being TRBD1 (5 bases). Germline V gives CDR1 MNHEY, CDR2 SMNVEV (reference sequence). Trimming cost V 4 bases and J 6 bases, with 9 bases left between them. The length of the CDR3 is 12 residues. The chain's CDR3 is CASSSQTAEAFF. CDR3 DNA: TGTGCCAGCAGTTCCCAGACAGCTGAAGCTTTCTTT.

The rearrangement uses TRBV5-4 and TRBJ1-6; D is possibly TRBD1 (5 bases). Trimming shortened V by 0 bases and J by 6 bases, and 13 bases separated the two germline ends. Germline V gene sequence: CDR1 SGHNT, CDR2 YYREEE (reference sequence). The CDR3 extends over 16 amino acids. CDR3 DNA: TGTGCCAGCAGCTTGGCTGACAGCAGCTTTAATTCACCCCTCCACTTT. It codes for CASSLADSSFNSPLHF.

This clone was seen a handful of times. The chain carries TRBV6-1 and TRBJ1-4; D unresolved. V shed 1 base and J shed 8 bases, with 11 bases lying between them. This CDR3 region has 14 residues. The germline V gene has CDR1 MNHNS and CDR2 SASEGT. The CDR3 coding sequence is TGTGCCAGCAGTGAAGGAGGAGTTTGGGAAAAACTGTTTTTT. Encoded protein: CASSEGGVWEKLFF.

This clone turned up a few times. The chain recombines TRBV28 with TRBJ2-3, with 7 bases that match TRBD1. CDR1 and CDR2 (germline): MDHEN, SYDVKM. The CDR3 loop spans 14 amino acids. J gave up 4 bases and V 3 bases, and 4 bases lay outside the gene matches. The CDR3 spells CASSLGQYPDTQYF. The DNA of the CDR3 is TGTGCCAGCAGTTTGGGACAGTATCCAGATACGCAGTATTTT.

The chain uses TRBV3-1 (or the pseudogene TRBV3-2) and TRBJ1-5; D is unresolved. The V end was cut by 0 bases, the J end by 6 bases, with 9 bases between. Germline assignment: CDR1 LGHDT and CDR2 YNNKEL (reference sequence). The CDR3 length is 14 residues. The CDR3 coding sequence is TGTGCCAGCAGCCAAGAATATATAGGTCAGCCCCAGCATTTT. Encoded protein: CASSQEYIGQPQHF.

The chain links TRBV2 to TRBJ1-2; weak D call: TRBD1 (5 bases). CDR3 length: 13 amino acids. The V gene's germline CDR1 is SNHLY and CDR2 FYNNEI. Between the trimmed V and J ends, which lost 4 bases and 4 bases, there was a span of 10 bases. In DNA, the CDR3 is TGTGCCAGCAGTGGGGCCCAGGGCTATGGCTACACCTTC. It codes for CASSGAQGYGYTF.

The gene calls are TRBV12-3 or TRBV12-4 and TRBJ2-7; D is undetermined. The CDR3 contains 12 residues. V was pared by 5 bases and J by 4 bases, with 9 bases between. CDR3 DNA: TGTGCCAGCAGTGCCTCGGGTTACGAGCAGTACTTC. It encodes CASSASGYEQYF.

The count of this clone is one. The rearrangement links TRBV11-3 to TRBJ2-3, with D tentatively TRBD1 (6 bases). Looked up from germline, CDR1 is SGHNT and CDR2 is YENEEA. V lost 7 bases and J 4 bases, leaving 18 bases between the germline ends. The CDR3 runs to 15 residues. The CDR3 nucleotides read TGTGCCAGCACCAGGTTTGGGGGCCCGGCAGATACGCAGTATTTT. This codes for CASTRFGGPADTQYF.

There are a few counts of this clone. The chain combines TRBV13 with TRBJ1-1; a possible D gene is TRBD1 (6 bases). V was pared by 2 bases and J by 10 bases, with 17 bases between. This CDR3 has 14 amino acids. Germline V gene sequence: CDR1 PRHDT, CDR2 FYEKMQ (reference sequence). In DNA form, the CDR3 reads TGTGCCAGCAGCTTATTCCTCTCAGGGGTGCGAGCTTTCTTT. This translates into CASSLFLSGVRAFF.

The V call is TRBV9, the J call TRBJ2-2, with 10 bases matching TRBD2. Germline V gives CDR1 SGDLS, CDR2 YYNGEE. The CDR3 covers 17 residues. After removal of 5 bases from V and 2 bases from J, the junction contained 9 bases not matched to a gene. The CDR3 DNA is TGTGCCAGCAGTGAAGATAGCGGGGGGATAAACACCGGGGAGCTGTTTTTT. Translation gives CASSEDSGGINTGELFF. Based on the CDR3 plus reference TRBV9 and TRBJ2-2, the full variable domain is DSGVTQTPKHLITATGQRVTLRCSPRSGDLSVYWYQQSLDQGLQFLIQYYNGEERAKGNILERFSAQQFPDLHSELNLSSLELGDSALYFCASSEDSGGINTGELFFGEGSRLTVL.

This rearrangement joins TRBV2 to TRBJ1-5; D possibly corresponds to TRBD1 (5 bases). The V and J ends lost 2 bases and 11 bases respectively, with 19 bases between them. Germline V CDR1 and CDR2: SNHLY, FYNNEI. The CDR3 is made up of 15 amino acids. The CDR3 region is CASSESPGRLLAQHF. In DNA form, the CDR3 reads TGTGCCAGCAGTGAATCCCCGGGACGGCTCCTGGCCCAGCATTTT.

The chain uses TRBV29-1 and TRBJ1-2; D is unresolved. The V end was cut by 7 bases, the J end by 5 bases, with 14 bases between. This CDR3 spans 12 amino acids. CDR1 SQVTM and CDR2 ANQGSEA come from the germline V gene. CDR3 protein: CSAVGRGYGYTF. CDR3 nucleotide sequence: TGCAGCGCCGTAGGACGGGGATATGGCTACACCTTC. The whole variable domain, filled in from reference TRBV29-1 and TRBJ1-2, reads SAVISQKPSRDICQRGTSLTIQCQVDSQVTMMFWYRQQPGQSLTLIATANQGSEATYESGFVIDKFPISRPNLTFSTLTVSNMSPEDSSIYLCSAVGRGYGYTFGSGTRLTVV.

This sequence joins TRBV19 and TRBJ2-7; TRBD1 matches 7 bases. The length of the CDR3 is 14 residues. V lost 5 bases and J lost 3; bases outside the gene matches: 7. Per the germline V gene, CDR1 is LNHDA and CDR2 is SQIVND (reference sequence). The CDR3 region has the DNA TGTGCCAGTAGTTCAAGGACAGGTTACTACGAGCAGTACTTC. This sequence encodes CASSSRTGYYEQYF.

The CDR3 loop is CASSVPSGDPSYNEQFF. The CDR3 region has the DNA TGTGCCAGCAGCGTCCCTAGCGGGGACCCCTCCTACAATGAGCAGTTCTTC. The chain carries TRBV9 and TRBJ2-1; TRBD2 matches at 9 bases. Germline CDR1 is SGDLS and CDR2 is YYNGEE. The CDR3 length is 17 residues. The V and J ends lost 2 bases and 0 bases, in that order; junction bases with no gene match: 6. Based on the CDR3 plus reference TRBV9 and TRBJ2-1, the full variable domain is DSGVTQTPKHLITATGQRVTLRCSPRSGDLSVYWYQQSLDQGLQFLIQYYNGEERAKGNILERFSAQQFPDLHSELNLSSLELGDSALYFCASSVPSGDPSYNEQFFGPGTRLTVL.

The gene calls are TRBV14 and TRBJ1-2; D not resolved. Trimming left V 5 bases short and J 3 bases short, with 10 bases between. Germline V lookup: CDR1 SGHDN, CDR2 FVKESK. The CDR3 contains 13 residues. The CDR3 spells CASSGGLDYGYTF. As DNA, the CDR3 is TGTGCCAGCAGCGGCGGACTTGACTATGGCTACACCTTC.